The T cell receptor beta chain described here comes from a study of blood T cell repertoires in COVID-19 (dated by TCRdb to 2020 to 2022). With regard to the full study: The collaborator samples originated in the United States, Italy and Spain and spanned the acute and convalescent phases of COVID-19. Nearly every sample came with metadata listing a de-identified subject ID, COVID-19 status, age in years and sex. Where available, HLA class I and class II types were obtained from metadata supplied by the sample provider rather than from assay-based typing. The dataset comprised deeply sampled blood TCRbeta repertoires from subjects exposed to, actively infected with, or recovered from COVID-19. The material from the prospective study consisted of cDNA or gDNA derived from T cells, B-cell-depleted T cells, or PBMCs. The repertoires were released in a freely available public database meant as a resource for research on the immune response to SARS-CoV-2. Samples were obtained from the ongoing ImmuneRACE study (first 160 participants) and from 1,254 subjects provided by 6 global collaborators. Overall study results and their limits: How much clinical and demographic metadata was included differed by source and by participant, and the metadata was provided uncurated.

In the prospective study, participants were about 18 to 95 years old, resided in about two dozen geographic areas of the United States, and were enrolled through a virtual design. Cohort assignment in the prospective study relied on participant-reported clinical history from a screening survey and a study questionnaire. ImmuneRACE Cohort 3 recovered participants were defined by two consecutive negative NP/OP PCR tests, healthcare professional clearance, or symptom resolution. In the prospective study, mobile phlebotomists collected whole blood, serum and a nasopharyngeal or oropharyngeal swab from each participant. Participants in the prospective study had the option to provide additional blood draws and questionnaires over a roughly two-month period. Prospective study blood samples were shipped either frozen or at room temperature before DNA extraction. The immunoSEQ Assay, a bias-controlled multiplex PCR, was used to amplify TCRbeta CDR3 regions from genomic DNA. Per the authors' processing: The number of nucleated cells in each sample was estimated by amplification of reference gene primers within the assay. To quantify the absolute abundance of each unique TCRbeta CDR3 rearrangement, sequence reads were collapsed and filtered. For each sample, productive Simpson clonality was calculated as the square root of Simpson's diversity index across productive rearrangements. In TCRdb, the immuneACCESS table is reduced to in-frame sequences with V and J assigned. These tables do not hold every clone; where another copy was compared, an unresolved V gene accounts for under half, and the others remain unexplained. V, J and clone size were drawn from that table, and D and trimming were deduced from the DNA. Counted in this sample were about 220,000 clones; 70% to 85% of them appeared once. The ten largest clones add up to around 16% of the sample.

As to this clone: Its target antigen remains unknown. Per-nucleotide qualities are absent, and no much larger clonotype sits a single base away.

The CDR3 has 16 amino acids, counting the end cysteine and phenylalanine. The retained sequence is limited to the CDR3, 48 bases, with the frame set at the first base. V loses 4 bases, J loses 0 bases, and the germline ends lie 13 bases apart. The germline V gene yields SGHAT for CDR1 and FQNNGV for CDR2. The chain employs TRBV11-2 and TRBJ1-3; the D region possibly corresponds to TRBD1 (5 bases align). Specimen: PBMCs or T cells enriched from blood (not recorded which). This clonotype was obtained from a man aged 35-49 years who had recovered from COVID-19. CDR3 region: CASSSRGTTSGNTIYF. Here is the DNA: TGTGCCAGCAGCTCCCGGGGGACTACCTCTGGAAACACCATATATTTT.